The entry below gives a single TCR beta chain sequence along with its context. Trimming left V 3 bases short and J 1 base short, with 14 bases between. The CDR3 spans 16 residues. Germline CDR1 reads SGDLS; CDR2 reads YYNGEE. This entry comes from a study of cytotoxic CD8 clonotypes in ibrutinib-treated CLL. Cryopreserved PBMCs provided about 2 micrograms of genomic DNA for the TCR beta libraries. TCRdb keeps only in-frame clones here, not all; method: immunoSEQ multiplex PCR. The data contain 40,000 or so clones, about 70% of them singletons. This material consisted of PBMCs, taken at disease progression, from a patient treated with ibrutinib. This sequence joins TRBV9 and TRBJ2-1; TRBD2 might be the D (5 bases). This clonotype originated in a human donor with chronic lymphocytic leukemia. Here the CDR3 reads CASSDRRGRSYNEQFF. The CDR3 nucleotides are TGTGCCAGCAGCGACCGTCGGGGAAGGTCCTACAATGAGCAGTTCTTC.